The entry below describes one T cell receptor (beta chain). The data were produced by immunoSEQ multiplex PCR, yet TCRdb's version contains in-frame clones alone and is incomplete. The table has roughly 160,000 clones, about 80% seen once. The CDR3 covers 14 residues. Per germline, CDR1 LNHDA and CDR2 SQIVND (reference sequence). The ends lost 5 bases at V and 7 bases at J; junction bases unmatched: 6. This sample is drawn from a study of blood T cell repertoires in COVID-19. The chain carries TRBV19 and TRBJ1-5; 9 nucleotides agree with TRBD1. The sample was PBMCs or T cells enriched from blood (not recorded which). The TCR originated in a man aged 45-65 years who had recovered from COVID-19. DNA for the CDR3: TGTGCCAGTAGTGTCGGACAGGGGCGCCAGCCCCAGCATTTT. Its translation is CASSVGQGRQPQHF.